This T cell receptor beta chain was captured in a study of tumor-infiltrating lymphocytes in primary liver carcinoma. Study-wide context: Patients, male and female, were 30 to 69 years old. Findings and limits, study-wide: Significantly greater top-250-clone fractions characterized tumors relative to blood (p = 0.039). Overlap between tumor regions exceeded overlap of tumor with adjacent tissue or blood.

Points on this clonotype: Its specificity is unknown. One end of the junction fails to match germline, which may point to a read error.

Making TCR beta cDNA involved around 500 ng total RNA and a constant-region primer. Slightly modified ARM-PCR with three nested multiplex PCR rounds yielded TCR beta libraries. Two initial PCR rounds of around 10 cycles each paired TRBV1-TRBV30 forward primers with a C-beta reverse primer. From the multiplex PCR reads, TCRdb called clonotypes with MiXCR, one entry per CDR3 protein. The sample records tens of thousands of distinct CDR3 sequences, 60% to 80% being singletons. It was from roughly 20-30 mg of unsorted bulk tissue that RNA and DNA were co-extracted. In every tumor sample, viable tumor cells made up over 75%. Germline values: CDR1 LGHNA, CDR2 YNFKEQ. The CDR3 length is 18 residues.

The sequenced material came from liver tumor tissue from sampling region 4. Regarding subset: tumor region T4, right-lateral pole. The V call is TRBV4-2, the J call TRBJ2-1; D is possibly TRBD2 (5 bases). The TCR originated in a woman in her 30s with primary liver carcinoma and hepatitis B virus infection. The CDR3 coding sequence is TGTGCCAGTAGCCAAGTAGCGAGCGTCCGAAGCTCCTACAATGAGCAATTCTTC. It is translated as CASSQVASVRSSYNEQFF.